This T cell receptor beta chain was identified during a study of identical twins. Study results and caveats: The presence of invariant MAIT and iNKT cells could partly confound analyses of zero-insertion sequences. It was out-of-frame TCR alpha sharing in monozygotic twins that models underestimated. Shared out-of-frame alpha sequences (those common to twins) showed excess low generation probability.

One entry per CDR3 protein, called by TCRdb with MiXCR from the 5' RACE reads. This sample has roughly 230,000 distinct CDR3 sequences; about 9% occur once, and the top ten carry 3% to 3.5%. Worth noting for this clonotype: Antigen unknown.

This CDR3 contains 14 residues. With 5 bases removed from V and 6 bases from J, the gap between germline ends came to 16 bases. Germline values: CDR1 GTSNPN, CDR2 SVGIG (reference sequence). The same sample was also studied in work on yellow fever vaccine responses in identical twins. That investigation notes: Twins' T cell vaccine responses reportedly looked partly convergent, partly personalized.

The TCR comes from a woman in her late teens or twenties in good health. The rearrangement joins TRBV30 to TRBJ1-4; TRBD1 might be the D (5 bases). Sequencing was carried out using CD8+ T cells sorted from blood. The CDR3 spells CAWGPTAGHEKLFF. The CDR3 DNA reads as TGTGCCTGGGGCCCCACGGCGGGACATGAAAAACTGTTTTTT.